The clone carrying this TCR beta chain was recorded many times. Its antigen is not identified. The sample belongs to a study of breast tumors, draining lymph nodes, adjacent tissues. Points from the study as a whole: Tumor repertoires ranked between lymph nodes and nontumor tissue in diversity, with V and J gene preferences. Data fit most tumor T cells coming from lymph node, expanding in tumor. That most tumor T cells come from lymph nodes remained unproven. Luminal-like breast cancer showed significantly greater tumor-nontumor repertoire similarity than basal-like breast cancer did.

TCRdb ran MiXCR on the multiplex PCR reads and lists one entry per CDR3 protein. This sample carries under 110,000 distinct CDR3 sequences, more than 25% of them seen once, and the ten largest clones take approximately 5.2%. Samples came from axillary lymph nodes draining the breast cancer. In germline, CDR1 is LGHNA, CDR2 YNFKEQ. The CDR3 is 17 residues long. Between the trimmed V and J ends, which lost 0 bases and 0 bases, there was a span of 12 bases. The chain recombines TRBV4-2 with TRBJ2-1; D gene ambiguous. The origin of this receptor is a female donor with breast cancer. Some clones in this sample may be carry-over from other donors' samples. Source material: axillary lymph node tissue. The chain's CDR3 is CASSQDFTASSYNEQFF. Here the CDR3 DNA reads TGTGCCAGCAGCCAAGATTTTACGGCCAGCTCCTACAATGAGCAGTTCTTC.